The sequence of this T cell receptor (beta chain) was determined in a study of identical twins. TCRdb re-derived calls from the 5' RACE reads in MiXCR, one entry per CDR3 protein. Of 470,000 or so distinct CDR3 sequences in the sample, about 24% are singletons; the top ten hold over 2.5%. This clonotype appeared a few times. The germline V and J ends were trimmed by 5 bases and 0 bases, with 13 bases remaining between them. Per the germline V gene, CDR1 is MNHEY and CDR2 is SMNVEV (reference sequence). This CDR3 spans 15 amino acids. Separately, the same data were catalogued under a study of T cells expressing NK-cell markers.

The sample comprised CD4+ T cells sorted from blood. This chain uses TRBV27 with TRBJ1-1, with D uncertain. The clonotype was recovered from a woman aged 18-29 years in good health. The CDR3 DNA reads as TGTGCCAGCAGTCCCCGACTAACCCTGAACACTGAAGCTTTCTTT. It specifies CASSPRLTLNTEAFF.